A single sample gave rise to the 19 T cell receptor beta chains below, sequenced in a study of CD8 T cells in Susac syndrome. Roughly 0.45 to 1 ug RNA was reverse transcribed with random hexamers. TCRdb fed the immunoSEQ multiplex PCR reads into MiXCR, producing one record per CDR3 protein. Counted here are about 83,000 distinct CDR3 sequences, approximately 95% occurring once; the ten biggest clones make up roughly 0.46%. Sample: CD8+ T cells from PBMCs. These receptors were taken from a human donor with Susac syndrome.

Only one count was recorded for this clonotype. This chain links TRBV3-1 with TRBJ2-6; D call uncertain. This CDR3 contains 18 residues. V lost 2 bases and J lost 0, with 14 bases in between. CDR1 and CDR2 from the germline V gene are LGHDT and YNNKEL (reference sequence). CDR3 loop: CASSQHDTAYSGANVLTF. The DNA for the CDR3 is TGTGCCAGCAGCCAACATGACACAGCCTACTCTGGGGCCAACGTCCTGACTTTC.

The J gene is TRBJ2-7, the V gene TRBV5-6, with 7 nucleotides matching TRBD1. V lost 2 bases and J lost 6; bases outside the gene matches: 5. Germline assignment: CDR1 SGHDT and CDR2 YYEEEE. The CDR3 length is 13 residues. CDR3 coding DNA: TGTGCCAGCAGCTTCGGGACAGTTCGCGAGCAGTACTTC. Translated, it gives CASSFGTVREQYF.

The CDR3 DNA sequence: TGCGCCAGCAGCCCCAGCGCCGACCCTAACTATGGCTACACCTTC. Translating gives CASSPSADPNYGYTF. The chain carries TRBV5-1 and TRBJ1-2; no firm D call. Germline CDR1 SGHRS, CDR2 YFSETQ. V was cut by 4 bases and J by 0 bases, with 13 bases left in between. The CDR3 has 15 residues.

The chain recombines TRBV21-1 with TRBJ1-5; no DNA check was done on the table's D call, TRBD1. TRBV21-1 is tagged as a pseudogene. The CDR3 loop spans 10 amino acids. The DNA of the CDR3 is TGTGCCAAACAGGGTACGCCCCAGCATTTT. Protein: CAKQGTPQHF.

This clonotype was recorded only once. V is TRBV20-1 and J is TRBJ2-2; TRBD2 matches at 11 bases. From germline, CDR1 is DFQATT and CDR2 SNEGSKA (reference sequence). This CDR3 is built from 16 residues. V shed 0 bases, J shed 6 bases, and the junction held 6 bases outside the gene matches. For the CDR3, the DNA is TGCAGTGCTAGAGATCAACTAGCGGGAGACGCCGGGGAGCTGTTTTTT. It codes for CSARDQLAGDAGELFF.

This clonotype was detected once. This rearrangement joins TRBV29-1 to TRBJ2-1; TRBD1 might be the D (5 bases). Germline-derived CDR1 and CDR2 are SQVTM and ANQGSEA. V was trimmed by 1 base and J by 8 bases, leaving 15 bases between them. The CDR3 sequence is 14 residues long. CDR3 DNA sequence: TGCAGCGTTGAAGGTTGGGGCCCCATGGATGAGCAGTTCTTC. It encodes CSVEGWGPMDEQFF.

This clonotype came up once. J is TRBJ2-2 and V is TRBV4-1; 13 positions match TRBD2. The germline gives CDR1 MGHRA, CDR2 YSYEKL. The CDR3 runs 18 residues. The V segment lost 0 bases and the J segment 5 bases; nucleotides outside the gene matches: 6. This CDR3 reads CASSQEGLAGVGTGELFF. CDR3 coding DNA: TGCGCCAGCAGCCAAGAAGGACTAGCGGGAGTAGGTACCGGGGAGCTGTTTTTT.

The table lists this clonotype with a count of one. The V and J genes are TRBV30 and TRBJ2-1; 9 nucleotides line up with TRBD1. CDR1 and CDR2 (germline): GTSNPN, SVGIG (reference sequence). This CDR3 has 15 residues. V dropped 0 bases and J dropped 8; count of bases not matched to a gene: 8. The CDR3 sequence is CAWSVQGTGIDEQFF. CDR3 DNA: TGTGCCTGGAGTGTTCAAGGGACAGGGATCGATGAGCAGTTCTTC.

This clonotype has just one count. The chain joins TRBV29-1 to TRBJ2-1, with 8 bases fitting TRBD2. The junction had 7 bases not matched to a gene; V was cut back by 6 bases and J by 6 bases. Germline V gene lookup returns CDR1 SQVTM and CDR2 ANQGSEA. There are 13 residues in the CDR3. DNA for the CDR3: TGCAGCGTCCCGGGACTAGAGGGCAATGAGCAGTTCTTC. Encoded protein: CSVPGLEGNEQFF.

V gene TRBV20-1 combines with J gene TRBJ1-5, with D unresolved. The CDR3 is made up of 15 amino acids. The germline V gene encodes CDR1 DFQATT and CDR2 SNEGSKA (reference sequence). Trimming took 3 bases from V and 3 from J, leaving 15 bases between them. CDR3 in amino acids: CSASAAGRINQPQHF. The CDR3 bases are TGCAGTGCTAGTGCTGCAGGCAGGATCAATCAGCCCCAGCATTTT.

The chain links TRBV29-1 to TRBJ1-1, with a possible D match to TRBD1 (5 bases). Trimming stripped 6 bases from V and 1 base from J, with 6 bases between. CDR3 size: 11 residues. Germline lookup yields CDR1 SQVTM and CDR2 ANQGSEA. CDR3: CSVGENTEAFF. The CDR3 DNA follows: TGCAGCGTGGGGGAGAACACTGAAGCTTTCTTT.

The chain recombines TRBV29-1 with TRBJ2-2; no firm D call. Between the trimmed V and J ends, which lost 7 bases and 2 bases, there was a span of 11 bases. In germline, CDR1 is SQVTM, CDR2 ANQGSEA. This CDR3 region has 13 residues. CDR3 nucleotide sequence: TGCAGCGGAGTGGCGGCCAACACCGGGGAGCTGTTTTTT. This sequence encodes CSGVAANTGELFF.

This clonotype was recorded only once. The chain uses TRBV20-1 and TRBJ2-7, with 10 bases aligning to TRBD1. The CDR3 spans 15 residues. The V segment lost 1 base and the J segment 2 bases; nucleotides outside the gene matches: 5. CDR1 is DFQATT, CDR2 SNEGSKA, per germline (reference sequence). The CDR3 spells CSARVGTGDPYEQYF. CDR3 bases: TGCAGTGCTAGAGTTGGGACAGGGGATCCCTACGAGCAGTACTTC.

V is TRBV18 and J is TRBJ2-3; 7 nucleotides line up with TRBD1. Losses at the gene ends were 0 bases for V and 3 bases for J; bases not matched to a gene: 0. Germline V gene data show CDR1 as KGHSH and CDR2 as LQKENI. The CDR3 has 14 amino acids. The CDR3 sequence is CASSPPRGTDTQYF. The CDR3 nucleotides read TGTGCCAGCTCACCACCCAGGGGGACAGATACGCAGTATTTT.

This rearrangement joins TRBV13 to TRBJ2-6, with D perhaps given as TRBD1 or TRBD2 (5 bases each). The CDR3 extends over 19 amino acids. The V gene's germline CDR1 is PRHDT and CDR2 FYEKMQ (reference sequence). The germline V and J ends were trimmed by 2 bases and 0 bases, with 17 bases remaining between them. CDR3: CASSLSTGTPNSGANVLTF. CDR3 DNA: TGTGCCAGCAGCTTAAGTACCGGGACCCCCAACTCTGGGGCCAACGTCCTGACTTTC. Combining the CDR3 with reference TRBV13 and TRBJ2-6 gives the whole variable domain AAGVIQSPRHLIKEKRETATLKCYPIPRHDTVYWYQQGPGQDPQFLISFYEKMQSDKGSIPDRFSAQQFSDYHSELNMSSLELGDSALYFCASSLSTGTPNSGANVLTFGAGSRLTVL.

This chain links TRBV7-2 with TRBJ2-1; 7 bases are a match to TRBD2. CDR3 length: 15 amino acids. The germline V gene has CDR1 SGHTA and CDR2 FQGNSA. J lost 6 bases, V lost 3 bases, and 8 bases had no gene match. CDR3 sequence reads: CASSFSGIFSNEQFF. The CDR3, as DNA: TGTGCCAGCAGCTTCAGCGGGATCTTCTCCAATGAGCAGTTCTTC.

The chain combines TRBV15 with TRBJ1-5, with TRBD1 matching over 7 bases. The germline CDR1 and CDR2 sequences are LNHNV and YYDKDF (reference sequence). This CDR3 contains 16 residues. Trimming took 0 bases from V and 3 from J; bases not matched to a gene: 5. This CDR3 reads CATSREAGQPNQPQHF. Written as DNA, the CDR3 is TGTGCCACCAGCAGAGAAGCGGGACAGCCCAATCAGCCCCAGCATTTT.

The chain uses TRBV5-6 and TRBJ1-5; D not resolved. CDR3 length: 13 amino acids. Germline lookup yields CDR1 SGHDT and CDR2 YYEEEE. V dropped 0 bases and J dropped 6 bases, with 7 bases sitting between them. The CDR3 sequence: CASSLAGSQPQHF. The CDR3 DNA follows: TGTGCCAGCAGCTTGGCCGGCAGTCAGCCCCAGCATTTT.

The count of this clonotype is one. The rearrangement links TRBV2 to TRBJ2-7, with a weak D call TRBD2 (6 bases). The CDR3 is made up of 13 amino acids. V lost 6 bases to trimming and J lost 6 bases, with 15 bases between them. The germline CDR1 and CDR2 sequences are SNHLY and FYNNEI. The CDR3 coding sequence is TGTGCCAGCAGCCTGGACTGGGGAGGCGAGCAGTACTTC. Translated: CASSLDWGGEQYF.